The 32 T cell receptor beta chains listed next were all sequenced from one sample in a study of blood T cell repertoires in COVID-19 (TCRdb year 2020). The receptor library was made with the immunoSEQ multiplex PCR assay. TCRdb carries this immuneACCESS record with in-frame sequences only. Its versions omit some clonotypes, under half of them owing to an unresolved V gene in the studies checked, with the rest unexplained. Counted in this sample were some 450,000 clones; more than 70% of them appeared once. The biggest ten clones account for 10% to 15% of the sample. The sequencing sample was made of peripheral blood. The receptors derive from a woman between 50 and 59 years old with COVID-19, enrolled during active disease.

The gene calls are TRBV29-1 and TRBJ2-2; D is unresolved. V was shortened by 2 bases and J by 4 bases, with 8 bases between the two germline ends. Germline CDR1 is SQVTM and CDR2 is ANQGSEA. This CDR3 has 13 amino acids. The CDR3 nucleotides read TGCAGCGTTGAAAAATACGGCACCGGGGAGCTGTTTTTT. Translating it yields CSVEKYGTGELFF.

A few counts support this clone. The chain has TRBV5-5 and TRBJ2-5, with 10 bases fitting TRBD2. This CDR3 comprises 17 residues. From germline, CDR1 is SGHKS and CDR2 YYEKEE (reference sequence). With V trimmed by 2 bases and J by 5 bases, 12 bases remained unmatched. CDR3 coding DNA: TGTGCCAGCAGCTTATTGGGTAGCGGGGGGACCGGGGAGACCCAGTACTTC. Protein product: CASSLLGSGGTGETQYF.

The V call is TRBV2, the J call TRBJ1-1, with TRBD1 matching 8 bases. The CDR3 is 16 amino acids. CDR1 SNHLY and CDR2 FYNNEI come from the germline V gene. Trimming cost V 4 bases and J 5 bases; bases outside gene matches: 12. The CDR3, as DNA: TGTGCCAGCAGTGCGACAGGGGCAACCTCGGAGACTGAAGCTTTCTTT. Translating it yields CASSATGATSETEAFF.

The genes are TRBV5-6 and TRBJ1-1; D remains unclear. Per germline, CDR1 SGHDT and CDR2 YYEEEE. This CDR3 is 14 amino acids long. V shed 4 bases and J shed 0 bases, with 10 bases lying between them. The CDR3 loop reads CASSPDTLNTEAFF. The CDR3 DNA sequence: TGTGCCAGCAGCCCTGACACACTGAACACTGAAGCTTTCTTT.

The CDR3 sequence: CASSPMDSTDTQYF. CDR3 nucleotide sequence: TGTGCCAGCAGCCCCATGGACTCCACAGATACGCAGTATTTT. The chain joins TRBV7-3 to TRBJ2-3; D might be TRBD2 (5 bases). The V gene's germline CDR1 is SGHTA and CDR2 FQGTGA. The CDR3 totals 14 residues. V lost 5 bases to trimming and J lost 2 bases, with 11 bases between them.

The chain has TRBV27 and TRBJ2-7; D possibly corresponds to TRBD1 (5 bases). V lost 5 bases, J lost 1 base, and 9 bases lay in between. Germline-derived CDR1 and CDR2 are MNHEY and SMNVEV (reference sequence). The CDR3 sequence is 13 residues long. The CDR3 loop reads CASSPGNSYEQYF. The DNA of the CDR3 is TGTGCCAGCAGTCCAGGGAATTCCTACGAGCAGTACTTC.

CDR3 in amino acids: CASGLAHQGALGYEQYF. Here the CDR3 DNA reads TGTGCTAGTGGTTTGGCCCACCAGGGGGCCCTAGGTTACGAGCAGTACTTC. The chain couples TRBV12-5 to TRBJ2-7, with 8 bases matching TRBD1. V shed 1 base, J shed 4 bases, and the junction held 12 bases outside the gene matches. The V gene's germline CDR1 is LGHNT and CDR2 FRNRAP. The CDR3 sequence is 17 residues long.

This chain's CDR3 is CAISETGQGAVGYTF. DNA of the CDR3: TGTGCCATCAGTGAGACCGGACAGGGGGCGGTGGGCTACACCTTC. This sequence joins TRBV10-3 and TRBJ1-2; 11 bases fit TRBD1. The CDR3 has 15 amino acids. Germline V gene sequence: CDR1 ENHRY, CDR2 SYGVKD. V shed 2 bases and J 8 bases; nucleotides not matched to a gene: 7.

The rearrangement uses TRBV9 and TRBJ2-5; 15 bases are a match to TRBD2. J was trimmed by 4 bases and V by 3 bases; bases with no gene match: 7. The CDR3 has 17 residues. The germline gives CDR1 SGDLS, CDR2 YYNGEE. CDR3 DNA sequence: TGTGCCAGCAGCGCTGGACTAGCGGGGGGGCGAGGAGAGACCCAGTACTTC. Translation: CASSAGLAGGRGETQYF.

The gene calls are TRBV27 and TRBJ1-1; 7 bases agree with TRBD1. Looked up from germline, CDR1 is MNHEY and CDR2 is SMNVEV (reference sequence). The CDR3 sequence is 15 residues long. V lost 6 bases and J lost 1; bases outside the gene matches: 8. CDR3 sequence (DNA): TGTGCCAGCAGAAGATTCGGGACAGCGAACACTGAAGCTTTCTTT. This codes for CASRRFGTANTEAFF.

This chain links TRBV5-6 with TRBJ1-5, with TRBD1 as a possible D gene (6 bases). Germline V gene lookup returns CDR1 SGHDT and CDR2 YYEEEE. V lost 0 bases and J 7 bases, leaving 11 bases between the germline ends. The CDR3 loop spans 14 amino acids. The CDR3 DNA follows: TGTGCCAGCAGCTTGGGCAGGGGTGGCCAGCCCCAGCATTTT. It encodes CASSLGRGGQPQHF.

This clone was detected only a few times. This rearrangement joins TRBV7-9 to TRBJ1-5; D may be TRBD1 (6 bases). V was shortened by 6 bases and J by 3 bases, with 12 bases between the two germline ends. Germline V gives CDR1 SEHNR, CDR2 FQNEAQ (reference sequence). The CDR3 consists of 14 residues. The CDR3 loop reads CASSTGQHNQPQHF. The CDR3 DNA follows: TGTGCCAGCAGTACTGGACAGCACAATCAGCCCCAGCATTTT. Filled out from reference TRBV7-9 and TRBJ1-5, the complete variable domain reads DTGVSQNPRHKITKRGQNVTFRCDPISEHNRLYWYRQTLGQGPEFLTYFQNEAQLEKSRLLSDRFSAERPKGSFSTLEIQRTEQGDSAMYLCASSTGQHNQPQHFGDGTRLSIL.

The J gene is TRBJ2-2, the V gene TRBV3-1 (or the pseudogene TRBV3-2); possibly TRBD2 for D (5 bases). The germline V and J ends were trimmed by 7 bases and 4 bases, with 16 bases remaining between them. The CDR3 has 15 residues. Germline loops: CDR1 LGHDT, CDR2 YNNKEL (reference sequence). CDR3 bases: TGTGCCAGCACCGCAATGGACTGGTCCACCGGGGAGCTGTTTTTT. Encoded protein: CASTAMDWSTGELFF.

The chain carries TRBV9 and TRBJ2-7; 7 bases align to TRBD1. Germline CDR1 is SGDLS and CDR2 is YYNGEE. The CDR3 covers 14 residues. Trimming took 0 bases from V and 2 from J; bases not matched to a gene: 2. In DNA form, the CDR3 reads TGTGCCAGCAGCGTAGATACAGGGGCCTACGAGCAGTACTTC. It yields the protein CASSVDTGAYEQYF. The complete variable domain, with remaining parts taken from reference TRBV9 and TRBJ2-7, reads DSGVTQTPKHLITATGQRVTLRCSPRSGDLSVYWYQQSLDQGLQFLIQYYNGEERAKGNILERFSAQQFPDLHSELNLSSLELGDSALYFCASSVDTGAYEQYFGPGTRLTVT.

V is TRBV2 and J is TRBJ2-3; D is possibly TRBD2 (5 bases). V gave up 8 bases and J gave up 4 bases, with 16 bases separating them. The germline gives CDR1 SNHLY, CDR2 FYNNEI. This CDR3 region has 14 residues. The CDR3 is CASWTSGSADTQYF. CDR3 nucleotide sequence: TGTGCCAGCTGGACCAGCGGATCTGCAGATACGCAGTATTTT.

The rearrangement links TRBV11-1 to TRBJ2-3; unclear D gene. This CDR3 is 15 amino acids long. Trimming cost V 1 base and J 1 base, with 9 bases left between them. From germline, CDR1 is SGHAT and CDR2 FQDESV (reference sequence). For the CDR3, the DNA is TGTGCCAGCAGCTTAGGGCAGGTGGGCACAGATACGCAGTATTTT. Translated, it gives CASSLGQVGTDTQYF.

This clone was picked up one time. The chain carries TRBV5-1 and TRBJ1-1, with D possibly being TRBD1 (5 bases). CDR1 and CDR2 (germline): SGHRS, YFSETQ. V lost 6 bases to trimming and J lost 7 bases, with 22 bases between them. This CDR3 is 15 amino acids long. As DNA, the CDR3 is TGCGCCAGCACCCCGGGGGGAGGGCCATGGGTTGAAGCTTTCTTT. Protein product: CASTPGGGPWVEAFF.

The chain has TRBV7-6 and TRBJ2-5; no clear D. Germline V lookup: CDR1 SGHVS, CDR2 FNYEAQ. Trimming took 5 bases from V and 4 from J, leaving 11 bases between them. CDR3 length: 13 amino acids. The CDR3 reads CASSPLPGETQYF. In nucleotides, the CDR3 is TGTGCCAGCAGCCCCCTTCCGGGAGAGACCCAGTACTTC.

CDR3 in amino acids: CASSDPTGPQSPLHF. In DNA, the CDR3 is TGTGCCAGCAGTGACCCGACAGGGCCCCAATCACCCCTCCACTTT. The gene calls are TRBV6-1 and TRBJ1-6, with TRBD1 matching over 7 bases. Germline V CDR1 and CDR2: MNHNS, SASEGT. V lost 3 bases, J lost 10 bases, and 9 bases stayed unmatched. The CDR3 consists of 15 residues.

The chain joins TRBV7-9 to TRBJ2-3; 7 bases match TRBD1. The CDR3 contains 16 residues. With V trimmed by 5 bases and J by 4 bases, 12 bases remained unmatched. From germline, CDR1 is SEHNR and CDR2 FQNEAQ (reference sequence). CDR3 residues: CASSPLTGQDADTQYF. CDR3 coding DNA: TGTGCCAGCAGCCCACTCACCGGACAGGATGCAGATACGCAGTATTTT. The full variable domain, rest sourced from reference TRBV7-9 and TRBJ2-3, is DTGVSQNPRHKITKRGQNVTFRCDPISEHNRLYWYRQTLGQGPEFLTYFQNEAQLEKSRLLSDRFSAERPKGSFSTLEIQRTEQGDSAMYLCASSPLTGQDADTQYFGPGTRLTVL.

J is TRBJ1-2 and V is TRBV11-2; no clear D. Trimming shortened V by 0 bases and J by 4 bases, and 9 bases separated the two germline ends. Germline CDR1 is SGHAT and CDR2 is FQNNGV. The CDR3 has 14 residues. In DNA form, the CDR3 reads TGTGCCAGCAGCTTAGAACCGGGTTCCTATGGCTACACCTTC. Translating it yields CASSLEPGSYGYTF.

J is TRBJ2-3 and V is TRBV11-2, with 16 bases that match TRBD2. The germline V gene encodes CDR1 SGHAT and CDR2 FQNNGV. J was trimmed by 4 bases and V by 6 bases; bases with no gene match: 10. The CDR3 is 18 amino acids. The CDR3, as DNA: TGTGCCAGCAGACCGGGACTAGCGGGGGGGCTGTCGGCAGATACGCAGTATTTT. The encoded protein is CASRPGLAGGLSADTQYF.

The rearrangement joins TRBV6-5 to TRBJ2-7, with D maybe TRBD1 (6 bases). The germline gives CDR1 MNHEY, CDR2 SVGAGI. The CDR3 covers 13 residues. V was trimmed by 6 bases and J by 4 bases, leaving 13 bases between them. The CDR3 nucleotides read TGTGCCAGCAGAGTCACAGGGAGTTACGAGCAGTACTTC. Translation gives CASRVTGSYEQYF.

The gene calls are TRBV2 and TRBJ1-1; 9 bases align to TRBD1. Germline V CDR1 and CDR2: SNHLY, FYNNEI. There are 15 residues in the CDR3. J lost 0 bases, V lost 1 base, and 0 bases had no gene match. CDR3 loop: CASSEGQGVNTEAFF. For the CDR3, the DNA is TGTGCCAGCAGTGAAGGACAGGGGGTGAACACTGAAGCTTTCTTT. Complete variable domain (other parts from reference TRBV2 and TRBJ1-1): EPEVTQTPSHQVTQMGQEVILRCVPISNHLYFYWYRQILGQKVEFLVSFYNNEISEKSEIFDDQFSVERPDGSNFTLKIRSTKLEDSAMYFCASSEGQGVNTEAFFGQGTRLTVV.

The gene calls are TRBV30 and TRBJ1-1, with 7 bases identical to TRBD1. The CDR3 is made up of 13 amino acids. V shed 3 bases and J 4 bases; nucleotides not matched to a gene: 5. In germline, CDR1 is GTSNPN, CDR2 SVGIG (reference sequence). CDR3 residues: CAWSPDRATEAFF. The CDR3 nucleotides are TGTGCCTGGAGCCCAGACAGGGCCACTGAAGCTTTCTTT. The whole variable domain, remainder taken from reference TRBV30 and TRBJ1-1, is SQTIHQWPATLVQPVGSPLSLECTVEGTSNPNLYWYRQAAGRGLQLLFYSVGIGQISSEVPQNLSASRPQDRQFILSSKKLLLSDSGFYLCAWSPDRATEAFFGQGTRLTVV.

The V and J genes are TRBV7-7 and TRBJ2-3; D unclear. Trimming shortened V by 5 bases and J by 1 base, and 16 bases separated the two germline ends. The CDR3 is 16 residues long. Germline V gene lookup returns CDR1 SSHAT and CDR2 FNYEAQ (reference sequence). The CDR3, as DNA: TGTGCCAGCAGCGTATCCTCTCTGCGTGGCACAGATACGCAGTATTTT. Amino acids: CASSVSSLRGTDTQYF.

The chain couples TRBV9 to TRBJ2-7, with 8 bases matching TRBD2. The CDR3 covers 15 residues. Germline CDR1 is SGDLS and CDR2 is YYNGEE. Germline trimming cut 4 bases from V and 1 base from J; bases unmatched to any gene: 7. The CDR3 sequence: CASSPGPSGSYEQYF. CDR3 DNA sequence: TGTGCCAGCAGCCCCGGCCCTAGCGGGTCCTACGAGCAGTACTTC.

This clone turned up a few times. The V gene is TRBV5-8, the J gene TRBJ1-1; 8 bases match TRBD1. This CDR3 is 17 amino acids long. The V segment lost 3 bases and the J segment 10 bases; nucleotides outside the gene matches: 20. The germline gives CDR1 SGHTS, CDR2 YDEGEE. The CDR3 reads CASSSDTGGWLILGAFF. CDR3 in DNA: TGTGCCAGCAGCTCAGATACAGGGGGATGGTTGATATTGGGAGCTTTCTTT.

V usage is TRBV6-5 and J usage is TRBJ1-2, with 8 positions matching TRBD1. The CDR3 is made up of 14 amino acids. Unmatched junction bases numbered 5, after V lost 0 bases and J lost 8 bases. Germline V gene lookup returns CDR1 MNHEY and CDR2 SVGAGI. CDR3 region: CASSYSGQGGGYTF. In DNA, the CDR3 is TGTGCCAGCAGTTACTCCGGACAGGGTGGAGGCTACACCTTC.

This clone was observed once. The V and J genes are TRBV6-6 and TRBJ2-7; 8 bases are a match to TRBD1. The V gene's germline CDR1 is MNHNY and CDR2 SVGAGI (reference sequence). The V gene end was trimmed by 4 bases and the J gene end by 4 bases; junction bases not matched to a gene: 9. The CDR3 spans 15 residues. The CDR3 DNA reads TGTGCCAGCAGTTCGGGACAGGAGGCCCCTTACGAGCAGTACTTC. As protein: CASSSGQEAPYEQYF.

The V call is TRBV24-1, the J call TRBJ2-1; a possible D gene is TRBD1 (5 bases). The V end was cut by 5 bases, the J end by 7 bases, with 11 bases between. Per the germline V gene, CDR1 is KGHDR and CDR2 is SFDVKD. This CDR3 has 13 residues. CDR3 bases: TGTGCCACCAGTGCCCCAGGGCCAAATGAGCAGTTCTTC. It yields the protein CATSAPGPNEQFF.

The genes are TRBV7-2 and TRBJ2-7; 7 bases line up with TRBD1. Germline CDR1 and CDR2: SGHTA and FQGNSA. V was pared by 0 bases and J by 4 bases, with 0 bases of the junction left unmatched. The CDR3 runs 13 residues. The CDR3 sequence is CASSLAQGYEQYF. The CDR3 nucleotides read TGTGCCAGCAGCTTAGCACAGGGGTACGAGCAGTACTTC. Supplemented by reference TRBV7-2 and TRBJ2-7, the full variable domain reads GAGVSQSPSNKVTEKGKDVELRCDPISGHTALYWYRQSLGQGLEFLIYFQGNSAPDKSGLPSDRFSAERTGGSVSTLTIQRTQQEDSAVYLCASSLAQGYEQYFGPGTRLTVT.